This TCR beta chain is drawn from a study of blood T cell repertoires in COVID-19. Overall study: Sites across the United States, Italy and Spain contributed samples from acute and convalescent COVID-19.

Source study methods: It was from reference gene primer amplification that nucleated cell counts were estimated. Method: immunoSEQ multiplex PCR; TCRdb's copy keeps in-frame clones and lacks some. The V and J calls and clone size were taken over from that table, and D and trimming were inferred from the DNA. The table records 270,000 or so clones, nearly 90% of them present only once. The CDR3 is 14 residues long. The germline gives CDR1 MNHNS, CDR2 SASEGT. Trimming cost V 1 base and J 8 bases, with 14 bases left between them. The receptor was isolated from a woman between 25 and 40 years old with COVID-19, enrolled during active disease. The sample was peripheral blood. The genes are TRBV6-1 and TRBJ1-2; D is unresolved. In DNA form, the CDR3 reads TGTGCCAGCAGTGAAGTCATACCGGGGTCCGGCTACACCTTC. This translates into CASSEVIPGSGYTF.